This T cell receptor beta chain was sequenced during a study of blood T cell repertoires in COVID-19. Study overall: Sites in the United States, Italy and Spain provided acute and convalescent COVID-19 samples.

The V gene's germline CDR1 is MNHEY and CDR2 SVGAGI. This CDR3 is built from 14 residues. Trimming removed 8 bases from V and 9 bases from J; junction bases left unmatched: 10. The protocol was immunoSEQ multiplex PCR, while the TCRdb copy is restricted to in-frame clones and leaves out a portion. The table includes approximately 150,000 clones, more than 65% detected once. Enrolled through a virtual design, the participants were between roughly 18 and 95 years of age and came from 24 US areas. Clinical history reported by participants formed the basis on which cohorts were assigned. Among Cohort 3 donors, those recovered had two negative PCRs, clearance, or symptom resolution.

The TCR originated in a man in his sixties who had recovered from COVID-19. The V and J genes are TRBV6-5 and TRBJ2-2; 9 nucleotides align to TRBD2. Sequences were obtained from PBMCs or T cells enriched from blood (not recorded which). CDR3 residues: CASGPSGTARELFF. In DNA, the CDR3 is TGTGCCAGCGGACCTAGCGGGACCGCAAGGGAGCTGTTTTTT.